What follows are 19 T cell receptor beta chains derived from one specimen sequenced in a study of blood T cell repertoires in COVID-19. Libraries were prepared by immunoSEQ multiplex PCR; TCRdb keeps only in-frame clonotypes and omits some of them. The data contain 400,000 to 450,000 clones, 89% of them seen just once; the ten biggest clones take up 1.5% to 1.9%. The sequenced material came from peripheral blood. The receptors here all came from a woman aged 40 to 50 with COVID-19, enrolled during active disease.

The rearrangement joins TRBV27 to TRBJ1-3; possibly TRBD1 for D (6 bases). This CDR3 has 18 amino acids. V was cut by 6 bases and J by 2 bases, with 23 bases left in between. Germline CDR1 and CDR2: MNHEY and SMNVEV (reference sequence). CDR3 bases: TGTGCCAGCAGCCCACGGGGGGCAGGAGTACTTGCTGGAAACACCATATATTTT. Translation: CASSPRGAGVLAGNTIYF.

The chain recombines TRBV5-6 with TRBJ2-7; D gene ambiguous. The V end lost 2 bases, the J end lost 8 bases, and 11 bases lay between the germline ends. Germline V gene data show CDR1 as SGHDT and CDR2 as YYEEEE. There are 12 residues in the CDR3. CDR3: CASSFLDSKQYF. CDR3 DNA sequence: TGTGCCAGCAGCTTCCTAGACTCCAAGCAGTACTTC.

The rearrangement joins TRBV5-1 to TRBJ2-1; D is undetermined. This CDR3 spans 15 amino acids. With 7 bases removed from V and 0 bases from J, the gap between germline ends came to 14 bases. Per germline, CDR1 SGHRS and CDR2 YFSETQ. CDR3 residues: CASLARPGSYNEQFF. CDR3 DNA: TGCGCCAGCCTGGCACGGCCGGGCTCCTACAATGAGCAGTTCTTC. Full variable domain (remainder filled in from reference TRBV5-1 and TRBJ2-1): KAGVTQTPRYLIKTRGQQVTLSCSPISGHRSVSWYQQTPGQGLQFLFEYFSETQRNKGNFPGRFSGRQFSNSRSEMNVSTLELGDSALYLCASLARPGSYNEQFFGPGTRLTVL.

The rearrangement joins TRBV7-2 to TRBJ2-5, with TRBD2 matching over 9 bases. The CDR3 sequence is 19 residues long. CDR1 and CDR2 from the germline V gene are SGHTA and FQGNSA. V shed 2 bases, J shed 1 base, and the junction held 14 bases outside the gene matches. CDR3 DNA sequence: TGTGCCAGCAGCTTAAGGGCTAGCGGGGTTCGAGGGCCCCAAGAGACCCAGTACTTC. This codes for CASSLRASGVRGPQETQYF.

The genes are TRBV6-4 and TRBJ2-1; 11 bases fit TRBD2. The trim removed 5 bases at V and 6 bases at J, leaving 6 bases unmatched. From germline, CDR1 is MRHNA and CDR2 SNTAGT. The CDR3 runs 15 residues. CDR3 loop: CASSTLAGGPNEQFF. The CDR3 DNA sequence: TGTGCCAGCAGTACCTTAGCGGGGGGGCCCAATGAGCAGTTCTTC.

V usage is TRBV2 and J usage is TRBJ1-1, with 7 bases identical to TRBD1. V lost 10 bases and J lost 4; bases outside the gene matches: 12. Germline V lookup: CDR1 SNHLY, CDR2 FYNNEI. The CDR3 loop spans 14 amino acids. CDR3 in amino acids: CATGQTGGGTEAFF. DNA for the CDR3: TGTGCCACGGGACAGACGGGGGGGGGCACTGAAGCTTTCTTT.

The chain is built from TRBV27 and TRBJ1-2; 9 bases map to TRBD1. Trimming at V came to 6 bases and at J to 2 bases, leaving 13 bases not matched to a gene. The CDR3 loop spans 17 amino acids. The germline CDR1 and CDR2 sequences are MNHEY and SMNVEV (reference sequence). CDR3 DNA: TGTGCCAGCAGGCCAGGACAGGGGCCAACTCCGAACTATGGCTACACCTTC. It translates to CASRPGQGPTPNYGYTF.

The chain carries TRBV28 and TRBJ1-2; D ambiguous. Between the trimmed V and J ends, which lost 5 bases and 2 bases, there was a span of 6 bases. The CDR3 length is 12 residues. Germline V lookup: CDR1 MDHEN, CDR2 SYDVKM. CDR3 amino acids: CASSKENYGYTF. The CDR3 nucleotides are TGTGCCAGCAGTAAAGAGAACTATGGCTACACCTTC.

The chain couples TRBV5-1 to TRBJ1-1; 7 bases align to TRBD1. V lost 3 bases and J lost 1; bases outside the gene matches: 6. Per germline, CDR1 SGHRS and CDR2 YFSETQ. The CDR3 has 15 amino acids. Written as DNA, the CDR3 is TGCGCCAGCAGCTCCCAGACAGGGCGGAACACTGAAGCTTTCTTT. The encoded protein is CASSSQTGRNTEAFF.

V and J are TRBV11-2 and TRBJ1-2; no clear D. V gave up 5 bases and J gave up 4 bases, with 20 bases separating them. The CDR3 totals 16 residues. Looked up from germline, CDR1 is SGHAT and CDR2 is FQNNGV. The CDR3 spells CASSRGRSEGGYGYTF. The DNA of the CDR3 is TGTGCCAGCAGCCGAGGTCGCAGCGAGGGTGGCTATGGCTACACCTTC.

The rearrangement uses TRBV3-1 (or the pseudogene TRBV3-2) and TRBJ1-3; 8 nucleotides align to TRBD1. The CDR3 spans 17 residues. Germline values: CDR1 LGHDT, CDR2 YNNKEL (reference sequence). V shed 4 bases, J shed 2 bases, and the junction held 10 bases outside the gene matches. The CDR3 sequence: CASSPLQGVGAGNTIYF. The CDR3 DNA is TGTGCCAGCAGCCCCCTACAGGGGGTTGGGGCTGGAAACACCATATATTTT.

The CDR3: CASSRTGGWDTF. In nucleotides, the CDR3 is TGTGCCAGCAGCCGGACAGGGGGCTGGGACACCTTC. The rearrangement uses TRBV5-6 and TRBJ1-2; 11 nucleotides agree with TRBD1. CDR1 is SGHDT, CDR2 YYEEEE, per germline. The V and J ends lost 4 bases and 12 bases, in that order; junction bases with no gene match: 5. The CDR3 has 12 amino acids.

The chain carries TRBV7-6 and TRBJ2-7; D is perhaps TRBD1 (6 bases). V lost 5 bases to trimming and J lost 0 bases, with 14 bases between them. Germline V lookup: CDR1 SGHVS, CDR2 FNYEAQ. This CDR3 is built from 15 residues. The CDR3 nucleotides read TGTGCCAGCAGCCTCCCGGCAGGGGTCTCCTACGAGCAGTACTTC. Its translation: CASSLPAGVSYEQYF.

The rearrangement links TRBV5-4 to TRBJ1-1; 7 bases line up with TRBD1. This CDR3 has 13 residues. The J segment lost 5 bases and the V segment lost 7 bases, leaving 8 bases of the junction unmatched. Germline CDR1 SGHNT, CDR2 YYREEE (reference sequence). CDR3 DNA sequence: TGTGCCAGCCGGGACAGTTCGAGGACTGAAGCTTTCTTT. This codes for CASRDSSRTEAFF.

J is TRBJ1-2 and V is TRBV7-2; D is possibly TRBD1 (5 bases). V lost 7 bases and J lost 1, with 13 bases in between. The V gene's germline CDR1 is SGHTA and CDR2 FQGNSA. This CDR3 has 14 amino acids. Written as DNA, the CDR3 is TGTGCCAGCACCCCGACAGCTATTAACTATGGCTACACCTTC. Translation gives CASTPTAINYGYTF.

The genes are TRBV19 and TRBJ1-5; D is possibly TRBD1 (5 bases). The germline CDR1 and CDR2 sequences are LNHDA and SQIVND (reference sequence). The V end lost 8 bases, the J end lost 0 bases, and 17 bases lay between the germline ends. The CDR3 is 16 residues long. The CDR3 nucleotides are TGTGCCAGTCGCCCCAGACAGTTCGATAGCAATCAGCCCCAGCATTTT. Translation gives CASRPRQFDSNQPQHF.

The rearrangement links TRBV7-9 to TRBJ1-2; 10 nucleotides agree with TRBD1. The CDR3 length is 16 residues. J was trimmed by 4 bases and V by 5 bases; bases with no gene match: 10. CDR1 SEHNR and CDR2 FQNEAQ come from the germline V gene (reference sequence). The CDR3 sequence: CASSPGQGISPYGYTF. The DNA for the CDR3 is TGTGCCAGCAGCCCGGGACAGGGGATTTCGCCCTATGGCTACACCTTC.

The rearrangement uses TRBV6-5 and TRBJ1-2; no definite D call. Deletions cut 1 base from V and 0 bases from J, with 9 bases between. Germline assignment: CDR1 MNHEY and CDR2 SVGAGI. The CDR3 loop spans 15 amino acids. The CDR3 DNA is TGTGCCAGCAGTTACTTAACAGCCTCTAACTATGGCTACACCTTC. It translates to CASSYLTASNYGYTF.

The chain carries TRBV9 and TRBJ2-2; D gene uncertain. CDR3 size: 13 residues. Germline V gives CDR1 SGDLS, CDR2 YYNGEE. The germline V and J ends were trimmed by 3 bases and 7 bases, with 10 bases remaining between them. Here the CDR3 DNA reads TGTGCCAGCAGCGCTGAACAGAACGGGGAGCTGTTTTTT. It encodes CASSAEQNGELFF.